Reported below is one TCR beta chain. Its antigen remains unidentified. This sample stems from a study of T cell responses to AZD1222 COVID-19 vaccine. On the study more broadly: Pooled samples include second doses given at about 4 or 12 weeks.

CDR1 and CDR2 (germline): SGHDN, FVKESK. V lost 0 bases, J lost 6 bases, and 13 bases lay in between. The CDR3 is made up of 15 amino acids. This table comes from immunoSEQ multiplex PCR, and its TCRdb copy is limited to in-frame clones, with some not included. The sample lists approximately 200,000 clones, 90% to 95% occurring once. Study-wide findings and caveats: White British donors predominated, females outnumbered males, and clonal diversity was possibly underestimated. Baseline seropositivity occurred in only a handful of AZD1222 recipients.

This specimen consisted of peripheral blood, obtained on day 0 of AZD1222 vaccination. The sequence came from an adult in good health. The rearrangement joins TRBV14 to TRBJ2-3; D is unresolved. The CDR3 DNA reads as TGTGCCAGCAGCCAAGATCTTCACACTCTTGATACGCAGTATTTT. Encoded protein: CASSQDLHTLDTQYF. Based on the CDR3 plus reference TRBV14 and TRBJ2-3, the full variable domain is EAGVTQFPSHSVIEKGQTVTLRCDPISGHDNLYWYRRVMGKEIKFLLHFVKESKQDESGMPNNRFLAERTGGTYSTLKVQPAELEDSGVYFCASSQDLHTLDTQYFGPGTRLTVL.